The following is a T cell receptor (beta chain) sequence with its context. Its specificity is not known. Trimming took off 10 bases at V and 4 bases at J, with 19 bases between the two ends. The CDR3 is 14 residues long. Germline CDR1 is MNHNS and CDR2 is SASEGT. The data originate from a study of cytomegalovirus exposure and HLA in healthy donors. The PCR had 60 Vbeta and 13 Jbeta primers. Sequenced by immunoSEQ multiplex PCR; TCRdb stores in-frame clones only, minus some. The data hold 130,000 or so clones, with about 81% observed a single time. Study-wide results and caveats: A later analysis reportedly found that, within productive TCRs, an Asian-associated ancestry cluster had fewer N-insertions than the mean observed across the 666 donors. Specificity of a few CMV-associated chains for CMV antigens was verified in vitro. Most TCR sequences were rare, but some public TCRs occurred in many donors.

The chain couples TRBV6-1 to TRBJ1-2, with D possibly TRBD1 on 6 matching bases. This sequence was found in a woman in her thirties or forties in good health and CMV-seropositive. Source material: PBMCs. The CDR3 coding sequence is TGTGCCACCCGGAACCCGGGACAAATCTATGGCTACACCTTC. Protein: CATRNPGQIYGYTF.